This entry features one T cell receptor (beta chain) sequence. These data are taken from a study of blood T cell repertoires in COVID-19. Study-wide background: The United States, Italy and Spain were the sources of the acute and convalescent COVID-19 samples. T cells, B-cell-depleted T cells, or PBMCs supplied cDNA or gDNA.

Seattle participants joined during active infection and were tracked over time. The CDR3 loop spans 14 amino acids. Per the germline V gene, CDR1 is SGHTS and CDR2 is YDEGEE. V dropped 2 bases and J dropped 4; count of bases not matched to a gene: 4. In the study's own analysis: Estimates of nucleated cell counts were drawn from the amplification of reference gene primers. Some clones are missing from TCRdb's copy, which holds only in-frame ones; the method was immunoSEQ multiplex PCR. The V and J calls and clone size are taken from that table; D and trimming were inferred from the DNA. The sample includes a few hundred thousand clones, 88% seen only once; the top ten take around 17%.

The rearrangement links TRBV5-8 to TRBJ2-3; TRBD1 agrees at 7 bases. Input material: peripheral blood. The receptor's source is a middle-aged man with COVID-19, enrolled during active disease. For the CDR3, the DNA is TGTGCCAGCAGCTTACAGGGGCCCGCAGATACGCAGTATTTT. Encoded protein: CASSLQGPADTQYF.